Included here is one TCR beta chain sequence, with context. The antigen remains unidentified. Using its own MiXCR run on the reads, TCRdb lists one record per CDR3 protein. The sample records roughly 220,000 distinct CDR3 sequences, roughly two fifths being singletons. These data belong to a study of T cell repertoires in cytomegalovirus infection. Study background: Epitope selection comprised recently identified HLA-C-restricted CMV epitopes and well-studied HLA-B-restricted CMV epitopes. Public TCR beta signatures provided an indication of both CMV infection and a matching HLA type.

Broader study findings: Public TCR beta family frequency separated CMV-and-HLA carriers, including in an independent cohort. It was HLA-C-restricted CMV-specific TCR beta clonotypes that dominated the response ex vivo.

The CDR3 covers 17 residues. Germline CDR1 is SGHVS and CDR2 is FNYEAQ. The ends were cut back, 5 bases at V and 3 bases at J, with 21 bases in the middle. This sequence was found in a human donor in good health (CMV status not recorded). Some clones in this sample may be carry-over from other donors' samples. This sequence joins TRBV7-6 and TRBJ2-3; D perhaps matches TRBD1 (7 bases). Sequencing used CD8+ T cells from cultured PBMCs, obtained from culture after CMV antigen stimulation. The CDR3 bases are TGTGCCAGCAGCGGTACGGCCGGGGGACAGCCGACAGATACGCAGTATTTT. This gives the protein CASSGTAGGQPTDTQYF.